This T cell receptor beta chain was found in a study of blood T cell repertoires in COVID-19. The wider study: Cohort 3 recovery required two negative PCRs, clearance, or symptom resolution. Nucleic acid was either cDNA or gDNA, and it came from T cells, B-cell-depleted T cells, or PBMCs.

The table came from immunoSEQ multiplex PCR; TCRdb's copy has only in-frame clones and leaves some out. The profile shows 350,000 to 400,000 clones, 80% to 90% of them singletons. Participant ages covered roughly 18 to 89 years across around 25 US areas. Cohorts were assigned according to the clinical history that participants reported. This CDR3 comprises 14 residues. V lost 10 bases to trimming and J lost 0 bases; unmatched junction nucleotides: 7. Germline CDR1 reads MDHEN; CDR2 reads SYDVKM. The sample taken for sequencing was PBMCs or T cells enriched from blood (not recorded which). This TCR came from a man aged 40-50 years in a cohort exposed to, infected with or recovered from COVID-19 (not recorded which). The V call is TRBV28, the J call TRBJ2-7, with 9 bases lining up with TRBD2. The CDR3 loop reads CATRSGSHSYEQYF. CDR3 DNA: TGTGCCACCCGTAGCGGGAGCCACTCCTACGAGCAGTACTTC. Based on the CDR3 plus reference TRBV28 and TRBJ2-7, the full variable domain is DVKVTQSSRYLVKRTGEKVFLECVQDMDHENMFWYRQDPGLGLRLIYFSYDVKMKEKGDIPEGYSVSREKKERFSLILESASTNQTSMYLCATRSGSHSYEQYFGPGTRLTVT.